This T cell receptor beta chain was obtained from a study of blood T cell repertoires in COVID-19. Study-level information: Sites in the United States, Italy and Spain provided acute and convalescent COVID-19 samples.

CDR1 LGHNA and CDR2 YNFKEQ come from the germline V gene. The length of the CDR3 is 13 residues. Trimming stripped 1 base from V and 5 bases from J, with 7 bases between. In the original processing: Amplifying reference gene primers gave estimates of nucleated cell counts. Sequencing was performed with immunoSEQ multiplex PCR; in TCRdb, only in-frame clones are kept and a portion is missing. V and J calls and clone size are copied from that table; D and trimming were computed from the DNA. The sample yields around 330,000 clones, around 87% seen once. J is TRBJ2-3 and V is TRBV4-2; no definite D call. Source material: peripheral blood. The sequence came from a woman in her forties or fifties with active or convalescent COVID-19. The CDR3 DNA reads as TGTGCCAGCAGCCAAGTAGTAGAAGATACGCAGTATTTT. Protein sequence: CASSQVVEDTQYF.